These 18 T cell receptor beta chains share one sample of origin, sequenced in a study of OX40 agonist ivuxolimab in advanced cancers. Libraries were prepared by immunoSEQ multiplex PCR; TCRdb keeps only in-frame clonotypes and omits some of them. The sample shows more than 50,000 clones, more than 65% of them seen only once. The source material was CD4+ or CD8+ T cells sorted from blood, sampled in a trial of the OX40 agonist ivuxolimab. These receptors all stem from an adult with an advanced solid tumor such as melanoma, head and neck, liver or kidney cancer.

This chain links TRBV10-3 with TRBJ2-4; TRBD2 might be the D (6 bases). V was pared by 4 bases and J by 4 bases, with 11 bases between. The germline gives CDR1 ENHRY, CDR2 SYGVKD. CDR3 length equals 14 residues. CDR3 protein: CAISGAGSKNIQYF. The CDR3 coding sequence is TGTGCCATCAGTGGCGCGGGGTCGAAAAACATTCAGTACTTC.

The V and J genes are TRBV28 and TRBJ2-7, with D possibly called TRBD1 or TRBD2 (6 bases each). This CDR3 spans 14 amino acids. Germline values: CDR1 MDHEN, CDR2 SYDVKM. Trimming shortened V by 5 bases and J by 5 bases, and 16 bases separated the two germline ends. The CDR3 coding sequence is TGTGCCAGCAGTCCCCGCCGCGGGGACAACGAGCAGTACTTC. Its translation: CASSPRRGDNEQYF.

The rearrangement uses TRBV9 and TRBJ2-2; D is unclear. Germline lookup yields CDR1 SGDLS and CDR2 YYNGEE. The CDR3 spans 18 residues. Trimming stripped 0 bases from V and 4 bases from J, with 19 bases between. This CDR3 is CASSVEVRVSGGTGELFF. CDR3 in DNA: TGTGCCAGCAGCGTAGAGGTTAGGGTTAGTGGTGGCACCGGGGAGCTGTTTTTT. The full variable domain, in which reference TRBV9 and TRBJ2-2 provide the parts outside the CDR3, is DSGVTQTPKHLITATGQRVTLRCSPRSGDLSVYWYQQSLDQGLQFLIQYYNGEERAKGNILERFSAQQFPDLHSELNLSSLELGDSALYFCASSVEVRVSGGTGELFFGEGSRLTVL.

The V call is TRBV7-9, the J call TRBJ2-1; 15 bases match TRBD2. With 1 base clipped from V and 12 bases from J, the junction kept 7 bases outside the gene matches. CDR1 is SEHNR, CDR2 FQNEAQ, per germline (reference sequence). The CDR3 totals 16 residues. In DNA, the CDR3 is TGTGCCAGCAGCTTAGGAGGGACTAGCGGGGGGAGGGTGCAGTTCTTC. This sequence encodes CASSLGGTSGGRVQFF.

The CDR3 bases are TGTGCCAGCAGACTGACAGGGGGCGAGACCCAGTACTTC. It codes for CASRLTGGETQYF. This chain joins TRBV5-4 and TRBJ2-5, with TRBD1 matching over 10 bases. The junction had 3 bases not matched to a gene; V was cut back by 5 bases and J by 5 bases. Germline V gives CDR1 SGHNT, CDR2 YYREEE (reference sequence). This CDR3 is 13 amino acids long.

V usage is TRBV9 and J usage is TRBJ2-2; 7 bases align to TRBD1. Losses at the gene ends were 2 bases for V and 4 bases for J; bases not matched to a gene: 11. The CDR3 is 17 residues long. Looked up from germline, CDR1 is SGDLS and CDR2 is YYNGEE. This CDR3 is CASSVSPGQRGTGELFF. CDR3 DNA: TGTGCCAGCAGCGTTTCACCGGGACAGAGGGGCACCGGGGAGCTGTTTTTT.

The chain employs TRBV11-2 and TRBJ2-3, with TRBD2 identical over 11 bases. Germline CDR1 is SGHAT and CDR2 is FQNNGV. Unmatched junction bases numbered 9, after V lost 1 base and J lost 6 bases. The CDR3 is 17 amino acids. The DNA for the CDR3 is TGTGCCAGCAGCTTAGGATCGCTAGCGGGGGGCGCGGATACGCAGTATTTT. Its translation: CASSLGSLAGGADTQYF.

The gene calls are TRBV4-1 and TRBJ2-2, with D possibly being TRBD1 or TRBD2 (5 bases each). Germline CDR1 is MGHRA and CDR2 is YSYEKL. V lost 2 bases and J lost 6, with 10 bases in between. The CDR3 covers 14 residues. The CDR3 region has the DNA TGCGCCAGCAGCCAACGGGACGGGTCCGGGGAGCTGTTTTTT. Amino acid sequence: CASSQRDGSGELFF.

This clone was picked up a small number of times. The germline gene is not matched at one end of the junction; a read error may be the cause. The gene calls are TRBV4-3 and TRBJ1-2, with TRBD1 matching over 8 bases. CDR3 length: 14 amino acids. Per germline, CDR1 LGHNA and CDR2 YSLEER. As DNA, the CDR3 is TGCGCCAGCAGCCAAGAGGTGTTGCAGGGGGCTAGGGCCTTC. Protein: CASSQEVLQGARAF.

The CDR3 sequence is CASSLVSGAGQPQHF. CDR3 DNA: TGTGCCAGCAGCTTAGTGTCGGGGGCAGGTCAGCCCCAGCATTTT. The chain is built from TRBV7-2 and TRBJ1-5; tentatively, D is TRBD1 (6 bases). There are 15 residues in the CDR3. Germline-derived CDR1 and CDR2 are SGHTA and FQGNSA. Trimming stripped 1 base from V and 6 bases from J, with 13 bases between.

On this clone: Its ends do not fully match the called genes, so a read error is possible. The chain couples TRBV6-5 to TRBJ2-7; D gene ambiguous. The CDR3 is 13 amino acids. CDR1 and CDR2 (germline): MNHEY, SVGAGI. The CDR3 DNA reads TGTGCCAGCAGTGACTCGGATGGCTCCGAGCAGTACTTC. It codes for CASSDSDGSEQYF.

The chain uses TRBV14 and TRBJ2-7; tentatively, D is TRBD2 (6 bases). The CDR3 consists of 13 residues. The V end was cut by 1 base, the J end by 4 bases, with 8 bases between. CDR1 is SGHDN and CDR2 is FVKESK in the germline V gene. Here the CDR3 reads CASSQVRGYEQYF. The CDR3 region has the DNA TGTGCCAGCAGCCAAGTACGGGGGTACGAGCAGTACTTC.

This chain uses TRBV5-1 with TRBJ1-1; D is unresolved. Germline V gene sequence: CDR1 SGHRS, CDR2 YFSETQ. CDR3 length equals 15 residues. V was cut by 4 bases and J by 0 bases, with 13 bases left in between. The CDR3 nucleotides read TGCGCCAGCAGCCCTGGGAAAGCCATGAACACTGAAGCTTTCTTT. Protein sequence: CASSPGKAMNTEAFF.

DNA for the CDR3: TGCAGCGTTGAAGGGACGAGTGGAAACACCATATATTTT. Residues: CSVEGTSGNTIYF. V is TRBV29-1 and J is TRBJ1-3; no reliable D call. CDR3 size: 13 residues. Germline V lookup: CDR1 SQVTM, CDR2 ANQGSEA. V shed 1 base and J shed 3 bases, with 7 bases lying between them.

The V and J genes are TRBV11-2 and TRBJ2-1; TRBD2 is a possible D gene (6 bases). Germline CDR1 and CDR2: SGHAT and FQNNGV. V was shortened by 4 bases and J by 6 bases, with 7 bases between the two germline ends. CDR3 size: 12 residues. For the CDR3, the DNA is TGTGCCAGCAGCTCCGGGGGCAATGAGCAGTTCTTC. Protein product: CASSSGGNEQFF. The whole variable domain, filled in from reference TRBV11-2 and TRBJ2-1, reads EAGVAQSPRYKIIEKRQSVAFWCNPISGHATLYWYQQILGQGPKLLIQFQNNGVVDDSQLPKDRFSAERLKGVDSTLKIQPAKLEDSAVYLCASSSGGNEQFFGPGTRLTVL.

The chain uses TRBV7-2 and TRBJ2-7; D is ambiguous. Germline V gene sequence: CDR1 SGHTA, CDR2 FQGNSA. CDR3 length: 14 residues. With 2 bases removed from V and 2 bases from J, the gap between germline ends came to 10 bases. CDR3 sequence reads: CASSLNPDTYEQYF. In DNA form, the CDR3 reads TGTGCCAGCAGCTTAAATCCAGATACCTACGAGCAGTACTTC.

J is TRBJ1-6 and V is TRBV7-3; tentatively, D is TRBD1 (6 bases). Between the trimmed V and J ends, which lost 3 bases and 5 bases, there was a span of 8 bases. From germline, CDR1 is SGHTA and CDR2 FQGTGA. This CDR3 has 14 amino acids. CDR3 coding DNA: TGTGCCAGCAGCTTCAGGGGAGATAATTCACCCCTCCACTTT. Translating it yields CASSFRGDNSPLHF.

This clone appeared a few times. The rearrangement links TRBV27 to TRBJ1-3; possibly TRBD1 for D (5 bases). V was pared by 4 bases and J by 5 bases, with 12 bases between. This CDR3 is built from 14 residues. Germline loops: CDR1 MNHEY, CDR2 SMNVEV (reference sequence). The chain's CDR3 is CASSSSAGRNTIYF. CDR3 sequence (DNA): TGTGCCAGCAGTTCCTCCGCAGGGCGAAACACCATATATTTT.